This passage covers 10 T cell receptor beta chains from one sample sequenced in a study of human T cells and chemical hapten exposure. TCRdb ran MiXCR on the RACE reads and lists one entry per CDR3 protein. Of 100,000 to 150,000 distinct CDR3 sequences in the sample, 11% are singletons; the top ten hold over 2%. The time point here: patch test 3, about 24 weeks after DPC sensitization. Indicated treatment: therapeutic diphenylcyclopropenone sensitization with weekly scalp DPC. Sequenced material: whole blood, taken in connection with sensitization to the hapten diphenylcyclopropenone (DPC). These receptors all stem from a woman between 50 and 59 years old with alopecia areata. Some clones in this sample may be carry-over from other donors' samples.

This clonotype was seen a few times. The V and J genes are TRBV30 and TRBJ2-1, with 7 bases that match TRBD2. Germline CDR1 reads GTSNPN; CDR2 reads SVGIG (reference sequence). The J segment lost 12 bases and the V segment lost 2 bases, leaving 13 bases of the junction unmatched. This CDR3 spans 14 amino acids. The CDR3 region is CAWSIGEGAYGQFF. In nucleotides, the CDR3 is TGTGCCTGGAGTATCGGGGAGGGCGCTTATGGGCAGTTCTTC.

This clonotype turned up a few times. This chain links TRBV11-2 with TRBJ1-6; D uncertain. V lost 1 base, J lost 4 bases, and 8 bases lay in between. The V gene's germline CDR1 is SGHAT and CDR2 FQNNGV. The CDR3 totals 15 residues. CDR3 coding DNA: TGTGCCAGCAGCTTAGGGTCAGTTTATAATTCACCCCTCCACTTT. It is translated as CASSLGSVYNSPLHF.

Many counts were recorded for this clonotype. Here the CDR3 reads CASSSPRQGSYNEQFF. The CDR3 DNA is TGTGCCAGCAGCTCACCTCGACAGGGTAGCTACAATGAGCAGTTCTTC. V and J are TRBV7-9 and TRBJ2-1, with TRBD1 matching 7 bases. Unmatched junction bases numbered 9, after V lost 4 bases and J lost 3 bases. Germline V gene sequence: CDR1 SEHNR, CDR2 FQNEAQ (reference sequence). CDR3 size: 16 residues.

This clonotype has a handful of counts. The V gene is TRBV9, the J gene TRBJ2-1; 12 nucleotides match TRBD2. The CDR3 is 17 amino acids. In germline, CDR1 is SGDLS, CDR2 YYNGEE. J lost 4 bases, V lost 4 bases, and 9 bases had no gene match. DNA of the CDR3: TGTGCCAGCAGCTCCCCCCCTAGCGGGAGGGCTTACAATGAGCAGTTCTTC. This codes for CASSSPPSGRAYNEQFF. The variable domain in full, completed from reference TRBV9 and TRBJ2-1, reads DSGVTQTPKHLITATGQRVTLRCSPRSGDLSVYWYQQSLDQGLQFLIQYYNGEERAKGNILERFSAQQFPDLHSELNLSSLELGDSALYFCASSSPPSGRAYNEQFFGPGTRLTVL.

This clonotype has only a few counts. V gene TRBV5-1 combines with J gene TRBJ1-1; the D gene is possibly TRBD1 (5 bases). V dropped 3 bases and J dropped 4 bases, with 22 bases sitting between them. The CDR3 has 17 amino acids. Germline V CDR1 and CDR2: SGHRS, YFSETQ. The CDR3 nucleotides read TGCGCCAGCAGCTCAGTTGCTGGGGAAGGGGAGCGCACTGAAGCTTTCTTT. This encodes CASSSVAGEGERTEAFF.

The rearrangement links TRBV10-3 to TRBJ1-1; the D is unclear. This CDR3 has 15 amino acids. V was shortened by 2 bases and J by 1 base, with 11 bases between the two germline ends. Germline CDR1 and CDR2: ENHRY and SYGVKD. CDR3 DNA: TGTGCCATCAGTGAGGCGGTCAGGCCGAACACTGAAGCTTTCTTT. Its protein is CAISEAVRPNTEAFF.

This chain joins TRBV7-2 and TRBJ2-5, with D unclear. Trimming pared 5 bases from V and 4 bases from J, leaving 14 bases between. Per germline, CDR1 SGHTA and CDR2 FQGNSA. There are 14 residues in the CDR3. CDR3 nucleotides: TGTGCCAGCAGCCCCCCTCCGGCAGGAGAGACCCAGTACTTC. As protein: CASSPPPAGETQYF. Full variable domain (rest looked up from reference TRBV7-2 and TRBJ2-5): GAGVSQSPSNKVTEKGKDVELRCDPISGHTALYWYRQSLGQGLEFLIYFQGNSAPDKSGLPSDRFSAERTGGSVSTLTIQRTQQEDSAVYLCASSPPPAGETQYFGPGTRLLVL.

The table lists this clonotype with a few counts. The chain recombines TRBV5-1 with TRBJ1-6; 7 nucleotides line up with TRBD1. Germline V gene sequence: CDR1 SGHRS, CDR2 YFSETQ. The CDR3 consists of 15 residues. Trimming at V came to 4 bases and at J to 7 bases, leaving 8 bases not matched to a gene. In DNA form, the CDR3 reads TGCGCCAGCAGCCCCCGGCAGGGGGTAAATTCACCCCTCCACTTT. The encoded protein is CASSPRQGVNSPLHF.

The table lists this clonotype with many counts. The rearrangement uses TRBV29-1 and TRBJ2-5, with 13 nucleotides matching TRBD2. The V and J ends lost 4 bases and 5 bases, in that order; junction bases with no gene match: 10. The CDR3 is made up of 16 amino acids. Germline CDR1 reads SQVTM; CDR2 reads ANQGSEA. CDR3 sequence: CSVVGAGTSGVETQYF. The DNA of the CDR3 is TGCAGCGTTGTAGGAGCCGGGACTAGCGGGGTGGAGACCCAGTACTTC.

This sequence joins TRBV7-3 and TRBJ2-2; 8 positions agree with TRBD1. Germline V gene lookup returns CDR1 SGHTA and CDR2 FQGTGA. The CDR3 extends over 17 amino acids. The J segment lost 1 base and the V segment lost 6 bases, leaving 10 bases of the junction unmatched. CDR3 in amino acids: CASSPLPGQVNTGELFF. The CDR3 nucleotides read TGTGCCAGCAGTCCTTTACCGGGACAGGTGAACACCGGGGAGCTGTTTTTT.